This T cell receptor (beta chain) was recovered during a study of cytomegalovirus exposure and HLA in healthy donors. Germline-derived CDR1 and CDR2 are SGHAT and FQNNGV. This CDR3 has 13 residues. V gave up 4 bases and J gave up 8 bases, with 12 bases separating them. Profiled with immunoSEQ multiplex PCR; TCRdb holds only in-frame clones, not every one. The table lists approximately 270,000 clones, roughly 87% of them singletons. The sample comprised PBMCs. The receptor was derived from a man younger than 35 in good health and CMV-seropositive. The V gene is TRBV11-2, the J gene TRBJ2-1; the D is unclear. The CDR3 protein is CASSSRVDDEQFF. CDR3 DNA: TGTGCCAGCAGCTCTCGAGTTGACGATGAGCAGTTCTTC.